This entry features one T cell receptor beta chain sequence. In the source study's methods: Quantification of nucleated cells was approximated via reference gene primer amplification. TCRdb's table, derived via immunoSEQ multiplex PCR, lists solely in-frame clones and lacks some. That table furnishes V, J and clone size, whereas the DNA furnished D and trimming. This table holds 250,000 to 300,000 clones, approximately 91% found once. The sample originates from a study of blood T cell repertoires in COVID-19. The wider study: Material from acute and convalescent COVID-19 was sourced from the United States, Italy and Spain.

In terms of age and location, participants ranged from about 18 to 95 years and lived in about 25 US areas. Participants were placed into cohorts based on the clinical history they reported. Sequencing was done on a sample of PBMCs or T cells enriched from blood (not recorded which). The clonotype originates from a woman aged 40-49 years with acute COVID-19.

DNA of the CDR3: TGTGCCTGGAGGGGAGGCGGGACAGGGGTCTACGAGCAGTACTTC. Translating gives CAWRGGGTGVYEQYF. The chain joins TRBV30 to TRBJ2-7; TRBD1 matches at 10 bases. The germline gives CDR1 GTSNPN, CDR2 SVGIG (reference sequence). This CDR3 region has 15 residues. V lost 3 bases and J lost 3; bases outside the gene matches: 8. Full variable domain (missing parts from reference TRBV30 and TRBJ2-7): SQTIHQWPATLVQPVGSPLSLECTVEGTSNPNLYWYRQAAGRGLQLLFYSVGIGQISSEVPQNLSASRPQDRQFILSSKKLLLSDSGFYLCAWRGGGTGVYEQYFGPGTRLTVT.